A selection of T cell receptor beta chains follows, all from one sample in a study of spatial heterogeneity in lung cancer. TCRdb re-called the 5' RACE reads through MiXCR, storing one row per CDR3 protein. The sample contains under 150,000 distinct CDR3 sequences, 9% to 15% of which appear only once. The material was PBMCs, obtained at follow-up. The receptor source for this set is a male donor with early-stage non-small cell lung cancer. The CDR3 runs from the conserved cysteine through the conserved F or W. The D gene is left open where the match is weak. Expanded clones are given a class, and other clones once, few, many or no size at all.

j_gene,d_gene,v_gene,abundance,CDR3nt,CDR3aa
TRBJ2-5,NA,TRBV3-1,NA,TGTGCCAGCAGCCCGTGGGGGGGGCGCGCACCAGAGACCCAGTACTTC,CASSPWGGRAPETQYF
TRBJ2-7,NA,TRBV25-1,NA,TGTGCCAGCATGGAGGGGGACAGAACTGAGCAGTACTTC,CASMEGDRTEQYF
TRBJ2-7,TRBD1,TRBV18,few,TGTGCCAGCTCACCAGGGACAGGGGCCTACGAGCAGTACTTC,CASSPGTGAYEQYF
TRBJ1-2,NA,TRBV14,NA,TGTGCCAGCACCCCAACGGGGGGGTATGGCTACACCTTC,CASTPTGGYGYTF
TRBJ2-3,NA,TRBV10-3,NA,TGTGCCATCAGTTCCCCACCGGACCACCGCACAGATACGCAGTATTTT,CAISSPPDHRTDTQYF
TRBJ2-2,TRBD1,TRBV7-2,few,TGTGCCAGCAGCCCCGACAGGGGGGCCGGGGAGCTGTTTTTT,CASSPDRGAGELFF
TRBJ2-5,TRBD1,TRBV5-1,many,TGCGCCAGCAGCCCCGGGACAGAAGTCCAAGAGACCCAGTACTTC,CASSPGTEVQETQYF
TRBJ1-1,NA,TRBV18,NA,TGTGCCAGCTCACAGGGCAGGGGTTCGAGCACTGAAGCTTTCTTT,CASSQGRGSSTEAFF
TRBJ2-7,NA,TRBV6-1,NA,TGTGCCAGCAGGGCACAGGTCTACCCATCCTACGAGCAGTACTTC,CASRAQVYPSYEQYF
TRBJ2-3,NA,TRBV7-3,many,TGTGCCAGCAGCCAAAGTAGGACCCCCACAGATACGCAGTATTTT,CASSQSRTPTDTQYF
TRBJ2-7,NA,TRBV18,many,TGTGCCAGCTCACATGGTTGGGAAAACGAGCAGTACTTC,CASSHGWENEQYF
TRBJ2-1,NA,TRBV6-5,NA,TGTGCCAGCAGAGAATCCGGGCCAAGGAGCTCCTACAATGAGCAGTTCTTC,CASRESGPRSSYNEQFF
TRBJ2-7,NA,TRBV14,NA,TGTGCCAGCAGCCAAGAAGGGCACAGACAGCGTCTCGCCTACGAGCAGTACTTC,CASSQEGHRQRLAYEQYF
TRBJ2-7,NA,TRBV7-2,many,TGTGCCAGCAGCTTAGTTGCGAATTCCTACGAGCAGTACTTC,CASSLVANSYEQYF
TRBJ2-3,NA,TRBV5-1,NA,TGCGCCAGCAGCTTCTCCAGGGGTGCTAGCCCCGTCACAGATACGCAGTATTTT,CASSFSRGASPVTDTQYF
TRBJ2-7,NA,TRBV20-1,NA,TGCAGTGCTATTGAAGGGGCCCCCTACGAGCAGTACTTC,CSAIEGAPYEQYF
TRBJ2-2,NA,TRBV12-3/TRBV12-4,NA,TGTGCCAACAGTTTTCGAGACGCCACCGGGGAGCTGTTTTTT,CANSFRDATGELFF
TRBJ2-1,TRBD2,TRBV9,few,TGTGCCAGCAGCGTAGGTAGCGGGGGGCACAATGAGCAGTTCTTC,CASSVGSGGHNEQFF
TRBJ2-5,NA,TRBV28,NA,TGTGCCAGCAGTTTAGGGTGGAACGGCCAGGAGACCCAGTACTTC,CASSLGWNGQETQYF
TRBJ1-2,TRBD1,TRBV12-3/TRBV12-4,NA,TGTGCCAGCCGACAGGGAAACAACTATGGCTACACCTTC,CASRQGNNYGYTF
TRBJ2-7,NA,TRBV2,many,TGTGCCAGCAGGACCTTTTTCTTTGACGGACTGGATACCTACGAGCAGTACTTC,CASRTFFFDGLDTYEQYF
TRBJ1-4,TRBD1,TRBV3-1,few,TGTGCCAGCAGCCTCAGGGGGCGTCGTGGTAATGAAAAACTGTTTTTT,CASSLRGRRGNEKLFF
TRBJ2-1,NA,TRBV30,NA,TGTGCCTGGAATGTCGGAGGCGGCGGGGTAGGGAATGAGCAGTTCTTC,CAWNVGGGGVGNEQFF
TRBJ2-3,NA,TRBV30,NA,TGTGCCTGGAGTGAGCTCTGTCATGATACGCAGTATTTT,CAWSELCHDTQYF
TRBJ2-5,NA,TRBV7-3,few,TGTGCCAGCAGCTTAAACGGCCTCAAGGCCCAGTACTTC,CASSLNGLKAQYF
TRBJ1-5,NA,TRBV2,NA,TGTGCCAGCAGTTCGACGAGCAATCAGCCCCAGCATTTT,CASSSTSNQPQHF
TRBJ2-3,NA,TRBV7-8,few,TGTGCCAGCAGCTTGTACGATACGCAGTATTTT,CASSLYDTQYF
TRBJ2-6,TRBD2,TRBV25-1,NA,TGTGCCAGCAACCCGGGGGGTGGGACTGGGGCCAACGTCCTGACTTTC,CASNPGGGTGANVLTF